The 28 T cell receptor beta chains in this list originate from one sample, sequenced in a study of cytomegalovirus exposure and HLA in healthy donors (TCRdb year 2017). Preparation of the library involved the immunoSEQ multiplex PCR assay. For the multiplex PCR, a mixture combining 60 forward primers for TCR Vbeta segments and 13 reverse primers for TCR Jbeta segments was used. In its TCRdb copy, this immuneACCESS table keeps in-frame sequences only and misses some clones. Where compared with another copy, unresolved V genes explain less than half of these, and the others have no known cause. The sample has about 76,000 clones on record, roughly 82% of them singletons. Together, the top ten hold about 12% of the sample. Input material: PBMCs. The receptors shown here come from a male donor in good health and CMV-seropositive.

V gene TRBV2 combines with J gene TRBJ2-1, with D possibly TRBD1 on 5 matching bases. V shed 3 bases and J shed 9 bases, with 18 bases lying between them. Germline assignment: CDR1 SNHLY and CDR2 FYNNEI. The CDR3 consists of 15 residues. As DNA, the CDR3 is TGTGCCAGCAGTGACGGGTCCCTAGGGGTGGCTGAGCAGTTCTTC. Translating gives CASSDGSLGVAEQFF.

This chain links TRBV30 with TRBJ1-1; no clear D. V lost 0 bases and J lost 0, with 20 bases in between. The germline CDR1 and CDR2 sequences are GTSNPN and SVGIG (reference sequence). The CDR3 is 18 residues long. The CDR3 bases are TGTGCCTGGAGTGTACCCCACAGTTTTAAGGGAGTGAACACTGAAGCTTTCTTT. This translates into CAWSVPHSFKGVNTEAFF. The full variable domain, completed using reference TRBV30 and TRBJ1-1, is SQTIHQWPATLVQPVGSPLSLECTVEGTSNPNLYWYRQAAGRGLQLLFYSVGIGQISSEVPQNLSASRPQDRQFILSSKKLLLSDSGFYLCAWSVPHSFKGVNTEAFFGQGTRLTVV.

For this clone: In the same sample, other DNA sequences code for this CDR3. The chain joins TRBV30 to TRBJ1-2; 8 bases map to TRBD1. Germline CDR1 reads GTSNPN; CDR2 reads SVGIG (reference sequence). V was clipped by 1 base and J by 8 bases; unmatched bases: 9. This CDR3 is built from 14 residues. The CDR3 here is CAWSENRGLRGYTF. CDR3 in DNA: TGTGCCTGGAGTGAGAACAGGGGGTTGAGAGGCTACACCTTC.

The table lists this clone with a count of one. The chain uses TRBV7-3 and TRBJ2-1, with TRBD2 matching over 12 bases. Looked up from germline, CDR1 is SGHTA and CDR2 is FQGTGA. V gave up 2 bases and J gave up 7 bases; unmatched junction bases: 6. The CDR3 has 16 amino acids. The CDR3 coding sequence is TGTGCCAGCAGCTTAGGTGGGACTAGCGGGCATAATGAGCAGTTCTTC. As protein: CASSLGGTSGHNEQFF. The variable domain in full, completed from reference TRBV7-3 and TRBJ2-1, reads GAGVSQTPSNKVTEKGKYVELRCDPISGHTALYWYRQSLGQGPEFLIYFQGTGAADDSGLPNDRFFAVRPEGSVSTLKIQRTERGDSAVYLCASSLGGTSGHNEQFFGPGTRLTVL.

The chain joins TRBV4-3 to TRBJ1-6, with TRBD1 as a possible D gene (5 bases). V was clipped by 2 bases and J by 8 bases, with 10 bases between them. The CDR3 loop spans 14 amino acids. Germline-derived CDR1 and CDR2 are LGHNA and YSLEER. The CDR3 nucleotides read TGCGCCAGCAGCCAATTCGGAGGGGATTCACCCCTCCACTTT. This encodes CASSQFGGDSPLHF.

The CDR3 coding sequence is TGCGCCAGCAGAGGCGGTGAGGCAGATACGCAGTATTTT. It is translated as CASRGGEADTQYF. The chain has TRBV5-1 and TRBJ2-3; D ambiguous. Deletions cut 5 bases from V and 4 bases from J, with 11 bases between. The CDR3 is 13 residues long. Germline CDR1 and CDR2: SGHRS and YFSETQ. The full variable domain, rest sourced from reference TRBV5-1 and TRBJ2-3, is KAGVTQTPRYLIKTRGQQVTLSCSPISGHRSVSWYQQTPGQGLQFLFEYFSETQRNKGNFPGRFSGRQFSNSRSEMNVSTLELGDSALYLCASRGGEADTQYFGPGTRLTVL.

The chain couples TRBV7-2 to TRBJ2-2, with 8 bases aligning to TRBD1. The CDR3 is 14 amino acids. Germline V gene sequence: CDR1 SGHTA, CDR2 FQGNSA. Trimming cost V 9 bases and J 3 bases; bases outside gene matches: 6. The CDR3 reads CARPGQGDTGELFF. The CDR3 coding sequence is TGTGCCAGGCCCGGACAGGGTGACACCGGGGAGCTGTTTTTT. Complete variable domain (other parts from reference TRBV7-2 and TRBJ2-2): GAGVSQSPSNKVTEKGKDVELRCDPISGHTALYWYRQSLGQGLEFLIYFQGNSAPDKSGLPSDRFSAERTGGSVSTLTIQRTQQEDSAVYLCARPGQGDTGELFFGEGSRLTVL.

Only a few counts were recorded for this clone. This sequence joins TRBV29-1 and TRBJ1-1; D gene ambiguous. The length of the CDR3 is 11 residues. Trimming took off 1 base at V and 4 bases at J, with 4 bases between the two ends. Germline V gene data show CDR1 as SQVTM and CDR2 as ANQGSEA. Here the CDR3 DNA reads TGCAGCGTTGAAGCCTCCACTGAAGCTTTCTTT. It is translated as CSVEASTEAFF.

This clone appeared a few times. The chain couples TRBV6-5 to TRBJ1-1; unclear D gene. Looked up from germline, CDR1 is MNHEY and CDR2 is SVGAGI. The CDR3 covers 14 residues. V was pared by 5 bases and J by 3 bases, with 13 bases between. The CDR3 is CASSEEMTYTEAFF. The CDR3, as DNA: TGTGCCAGCAGTGAGGAAATGACCTACACTGAAGCTTTCTTT.

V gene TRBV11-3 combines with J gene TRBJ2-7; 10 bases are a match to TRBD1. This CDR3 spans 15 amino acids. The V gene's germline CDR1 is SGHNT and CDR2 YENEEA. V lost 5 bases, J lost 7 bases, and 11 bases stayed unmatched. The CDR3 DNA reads TGTGCCAGCAGCCGAACCGGGACAGGGGTTGAAGAGCAGTACTTC. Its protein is CASSRTGTGVEEQYF. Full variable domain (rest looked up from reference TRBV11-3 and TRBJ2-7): EAGVVQSPRYKIIEKKQPVAFWCNPISGHNTLYWYLQNLGQGPELLIRYENEEAVDDSQLPKDRFSAERLKGVDSTLKIQPAELGDSAVYLCASSRTGTGVEEQYFGPGTRLTVT.

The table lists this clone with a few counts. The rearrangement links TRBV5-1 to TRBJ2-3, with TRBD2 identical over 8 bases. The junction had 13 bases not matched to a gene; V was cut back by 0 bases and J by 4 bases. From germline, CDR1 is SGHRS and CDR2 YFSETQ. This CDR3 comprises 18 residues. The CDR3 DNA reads TGCGCCAGCAGCTTGGTAGCTGCCGGGACTAGTCGCGCAGATACGCAGTATTTT. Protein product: CASSLVAAGTSRADTQYF.

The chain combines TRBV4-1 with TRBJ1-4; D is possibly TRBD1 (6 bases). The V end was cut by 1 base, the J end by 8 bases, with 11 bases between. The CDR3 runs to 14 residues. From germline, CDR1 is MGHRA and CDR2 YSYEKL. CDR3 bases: TGCGCCAGCAGCCAAGGAGGGGGATACGAAAAACTGTTTTTT. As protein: CASSQGGGYEKLFF.

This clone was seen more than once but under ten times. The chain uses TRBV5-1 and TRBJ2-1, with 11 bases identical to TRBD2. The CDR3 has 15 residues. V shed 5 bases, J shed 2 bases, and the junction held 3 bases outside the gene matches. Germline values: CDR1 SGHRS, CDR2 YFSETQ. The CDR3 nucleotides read TGCGCCAGCAGATCTAGCGGGGGGACCTACAATGAGCAGTTCTTC. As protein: CASRSSGGTYNEQFF.

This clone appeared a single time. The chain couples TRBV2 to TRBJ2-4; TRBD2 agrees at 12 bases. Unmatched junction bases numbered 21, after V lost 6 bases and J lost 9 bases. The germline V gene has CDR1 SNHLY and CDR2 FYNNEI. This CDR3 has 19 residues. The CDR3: CASSESSGRASRVGSIQYF. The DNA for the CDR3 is TGTGCCAGCAGCGAGTCTAGCGGGAGGGCCTCTCGGGTTGGTTCCATTCAGTACTTC. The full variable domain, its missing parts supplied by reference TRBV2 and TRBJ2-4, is EPEVTQTPSHQVTQMGQEVILRCVPISNHLYFYWYRQILGQKVEFLVSFYNNEISEKSEIFDDQFSVERPDGSNFTLKIRSTKLEDSAMYFCASSESSGRASRVGSIQYFGAGTRLSVL.

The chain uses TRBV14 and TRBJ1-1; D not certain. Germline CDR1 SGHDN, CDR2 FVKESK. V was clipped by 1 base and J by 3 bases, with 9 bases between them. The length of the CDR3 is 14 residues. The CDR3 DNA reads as TGTGCCAGCAGCCAAGTCCCTAAAGACACTGAAGCTTTCTTT. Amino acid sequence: CASSQVPKDTEAFF.

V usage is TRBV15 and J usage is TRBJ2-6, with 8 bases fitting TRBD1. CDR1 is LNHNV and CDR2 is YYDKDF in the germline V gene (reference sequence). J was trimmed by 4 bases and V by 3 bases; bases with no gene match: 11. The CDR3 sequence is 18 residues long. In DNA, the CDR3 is TGTGCCACCAGCAGTACCTCAGGGGGCTGGAAAGGGGCCAACGTCCTGACTTTC. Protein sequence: CATSSTSGGWKGANVLTF.

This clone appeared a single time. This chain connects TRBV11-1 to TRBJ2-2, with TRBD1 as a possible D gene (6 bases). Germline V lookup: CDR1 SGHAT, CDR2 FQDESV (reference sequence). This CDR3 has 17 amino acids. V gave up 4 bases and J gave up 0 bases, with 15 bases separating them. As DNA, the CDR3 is TGTGCCAGCAGCTCGTTTTGGCGGACAGCGAACACCGGGGAGCTGTTTTTT. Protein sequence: CASSSFWRTANTGELFF.

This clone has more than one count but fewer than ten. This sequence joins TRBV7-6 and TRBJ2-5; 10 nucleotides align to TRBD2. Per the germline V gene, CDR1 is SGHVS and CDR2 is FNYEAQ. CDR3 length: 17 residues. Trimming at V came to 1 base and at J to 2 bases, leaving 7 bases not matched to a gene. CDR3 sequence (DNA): TGTGCCAGCAGCTTAGGAGCGGGAGGGGGGGTTCAAGAGACCCAGTACTTC. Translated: CASSLGAGGGVQETQYF.

The CDR3 spells CASTGLAGGGQYF. In DNA, the CDR3 is TGTGCCAGTACCGGACTAGCGGGAGGAGGGCAGTACTTC. This sequence joins TRBV19 and TRBJ2-5; 14 nucleotides line up with TRBD2. Germline V CDR1 and CDR2: LNHDA, SQIVND (reference sequence). V lost 7 bases to trimming and J lost 11 bases; unmatched junction nucleotides: 6. The CDR3 spans 13 residues. Full variable domain (rest looked up from reference TRBV19 and TRBJ2-5): DGGITQSPKYLFRKEGQNVTLSCEQNLNHDAMYWYRQDPGQGLRLIYYSQIVNDFQKGDIAEGYSVSREKKESFPLTVTSAQKNPTAFYLCASTGLAGGGQYFGPGTRLLVL.

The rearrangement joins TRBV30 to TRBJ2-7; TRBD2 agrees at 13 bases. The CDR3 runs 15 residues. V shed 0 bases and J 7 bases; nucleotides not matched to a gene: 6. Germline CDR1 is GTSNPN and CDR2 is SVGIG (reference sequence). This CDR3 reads CAWSVGLAGAGEQYF. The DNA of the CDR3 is TGTGCCTGGAGTGTCGGACTAGCGGGAGCGGGGGAGCAGTACTTC.

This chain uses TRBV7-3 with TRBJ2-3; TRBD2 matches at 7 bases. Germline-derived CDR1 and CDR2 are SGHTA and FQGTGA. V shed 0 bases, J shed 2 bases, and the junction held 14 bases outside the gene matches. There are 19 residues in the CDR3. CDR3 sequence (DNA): TGTGCCAGCAGCTTAACGTCTCTAGGGGAGCGGGGTAACACAGATACGCAGTATTTT. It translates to CASSLTSLGERGNTDTQYF.

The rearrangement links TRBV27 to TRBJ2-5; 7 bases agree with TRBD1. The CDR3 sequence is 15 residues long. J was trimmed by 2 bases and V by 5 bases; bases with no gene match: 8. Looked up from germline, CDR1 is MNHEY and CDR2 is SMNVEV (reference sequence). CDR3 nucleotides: TGTGCCAGCAGTCTAACAGGGGCTTTACAAGAGACCCAGTACTTC. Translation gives CASSLTGALQETQYF.

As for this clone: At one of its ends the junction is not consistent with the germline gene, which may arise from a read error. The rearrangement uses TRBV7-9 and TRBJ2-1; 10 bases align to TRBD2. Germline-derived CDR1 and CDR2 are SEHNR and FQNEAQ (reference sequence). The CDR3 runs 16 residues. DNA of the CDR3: TGTTCCAGCAGCCCCGAGGCTAGCGGGAGCAAACATGAGCAGTTCTTC. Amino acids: CSSSPEASGSKHEQFF. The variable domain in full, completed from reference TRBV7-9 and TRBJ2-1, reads DTGVSQNPRHKITKRGQNVTFRCDPISEHNRLYWYRQTLGQGPEFLTYFQNEAQLEKSRLLSDRFSAERPKGSFSTLEIQRTEQGDSAMYLCSSSPEASGSKHEQFFGPGTRLTVL.

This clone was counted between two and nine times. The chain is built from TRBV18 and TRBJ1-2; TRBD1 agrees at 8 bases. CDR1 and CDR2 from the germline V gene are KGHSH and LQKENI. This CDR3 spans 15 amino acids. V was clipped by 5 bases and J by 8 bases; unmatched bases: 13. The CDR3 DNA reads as TGTGCCAGCTCAAAATTCGGACAGGGTGAGAGAGGCTACACCTTC. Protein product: CASSKFGQGERGYTF.

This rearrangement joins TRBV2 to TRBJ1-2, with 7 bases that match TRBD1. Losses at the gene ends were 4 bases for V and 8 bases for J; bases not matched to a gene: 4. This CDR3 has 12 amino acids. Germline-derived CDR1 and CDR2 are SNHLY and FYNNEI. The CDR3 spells CASSGRTGGYTF. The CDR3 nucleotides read TGTGCCAGCAGTGGGCGGACAGGCGGCTACACCTTC.

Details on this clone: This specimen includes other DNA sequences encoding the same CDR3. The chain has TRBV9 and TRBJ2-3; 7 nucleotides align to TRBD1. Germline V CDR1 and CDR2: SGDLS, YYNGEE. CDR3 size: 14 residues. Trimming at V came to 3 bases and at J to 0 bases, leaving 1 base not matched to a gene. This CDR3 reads CASSGTGSTDTQYF. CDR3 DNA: TGTGCCAGCAGCGGGACAGGCAGCACAGATACGCAGTATTTT.

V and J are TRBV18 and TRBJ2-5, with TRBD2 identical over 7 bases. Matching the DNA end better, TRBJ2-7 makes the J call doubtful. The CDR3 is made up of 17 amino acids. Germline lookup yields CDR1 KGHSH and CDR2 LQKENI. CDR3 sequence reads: CASSPPEKRGPQYEQYF. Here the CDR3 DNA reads TGTGCCAGCTCACCACCAGAAAAGCGGGGACCACAATACGAGCAGTACTTC.

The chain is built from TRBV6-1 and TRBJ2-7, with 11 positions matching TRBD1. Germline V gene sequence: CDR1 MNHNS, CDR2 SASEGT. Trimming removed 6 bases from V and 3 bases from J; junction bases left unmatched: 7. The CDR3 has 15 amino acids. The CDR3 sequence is CASRPRGTGGYEQYF. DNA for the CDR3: TGTGCCAGCAGGCCCCGAGGGACAGGGGGCTACGAGCAGTACTTC.